At least ten counts were recorded for the clone carrying this T cell receptor (beta chain). The antigen is unknown. Regarding time point: pre-sensitization, week 0. Treatment noted: therapeutic diphenylcyclopropenone sensitization with weekly scalp DPC. Extraction yielded total RNA from whole blood (unfractionated). Donors were 18 to 70-year-old alopecia patients suitable for DPC. V shed 7 bases and J 2 bases; nucleotides not matched to a gene: 12. Germline CDR1 and CDR2: SGHAT and FQNNGV. The CDR3 is made up of 17 amino acids. This entry is derived from a study of human T cells and chemical hapten exposure. Background on the study: Affected patients, primarily female, had alopecia areata, totalis or universalis.

General study results and limits: TCRs at high frequency, those above 1 in 1000, did not change with DPC sensitization.

TCRdb re-called the RACE reads with MiXCR, one entry per CDR3 protein. The sample consists of almost 35,000 distinct CDR3 sequences, over 9% of them appearing once. The chain recombines TRBV11-2 with TRBJ2-3; TRBD2 agrees at 10 bases. This TCR was recovered from a man in his fifties with alopecia areata. Some clones in this sample may be carry-over from other donors' samples. Sequenced material: whole blood, taken in connection with sensitization to the hapten diphenylcyclopropenone (DPC). The CDR3 protein is CASTLPRSGRDTDTQYF. CDR3 DNA sequence: TGTGCCAGCACCCTCCCTCGGAGCGGGAGGGACACAGATACGCAGTATTTT.